This T cell receptor (beta chain) was sequenced in a study of T cell repertoires in ileal Crohn's disease. Note on this clone: Its antigen is unknown.

General study results and limits: High-frequency clones were more common in sorted CD8 than CD4 cells. Every patient over 26.8% clonality showed endoscopic recurrence. Active smokers at surgery had more clonal expansions than non-smokers.

The data were produced by immunoSEQ multiplex PCR, yet TCRdb's version contains in-frame clones alone and is incomplete. The sample yields roughly 7,400 clones, roughly four fifths seen once. The V end was cut by 3 bases, the J end by 0 bases, with 20 bases between. The CDR3 sequence is 18 residues long. In germline, CDR1 is SEHNR, CDR2 FQNEAQ (reference sequence). This clonotype was obtained from an adult with Crohn's disease. Sequencing input: ileal tissue. This sequence joins TRBV7-9 and TRBJ1-1; possible D gene TRBD1, 5 bases. Here the CDR3 DNA reads TGTGCCAGCAGCTTCAGGAAAGGGGTAAAGGGGATGAACACTGAAGCTTTCTTT. It specifies CASSFRKGVKGMNTEAFF. Looking up the rest from reference TRBV7-9 and TRBJ1-1 gives the full variable domain: DTGVSQNPRHKITKRGQNVTFRCDPISEHNRLYWYRQTLGQGPEFLTYFQNEAQLEKSRLLSDRFSAERPKGSFSTLEIQRTEQGDSAMYLCASSFRKGVKGMNTEAFFGQGTRLTVV.